The rows below give T cell receptor beta chains drawn from one sample of a study of cytomegalovirus exposure and HLA in healthy donors. Clones were read by immunoSEQ multiplex PCR, and TCRdb kept only the in-frame ones, dropping some. The sample records about 140,000 clones, about 78% being singletons. Sequencing was performed on PBMCs. These receptors all come from a male donor in good health and CMV-seronegative. Each CDR3 is given with its conserved first and last residue. The D gene is left open where the match is weak. Clone size is not always given. Where it is, it says once, few, many or a class for expanded clones.

TRBV5-6	TRBJ2-5	TRBD1	-	TGTGCCAGCAACCAGGCCGGGACAGGGGGCGCGGGAGGGACCCAGTACTTC	CASNQAGTGGAGGTQYF
TRBV7-2	TRBJ2-5	-	-	TGTGCCAGCAGCTCCGGGGGGCTGGGAGAGACCCAGTACTTC	CASSSGGLGETQYF
TRBV20-1	TRBJ1-2	-	-	TGCAGTGCTACAGGGGAGGGCTACACCTTC	CSATGEGYTF
TRBV5-4	TRBJ2-2	TRBD2	few	TGTGCCAGCAGCCCCGGGAGGGCGGGCACCGGGGAGCTGTTTTTT	CASSPGRAGTGELFF
TRBV27	TRBJ2-7	-	-	TGTGGCGTCGGGCAGGGGGAGGTCGAGCAGTACTTC	CGVGQGEVEQYF
TRBV7-2	TRBJ1-4	-	-	TGTGCCAGCAGCCCTGCTAGTCGGGGGGGTCGGGAAAAACTGTTTTTT	CASSPASRGGREKLFF
TRBV2	TRBJ2-1	TRBD2	-	TGTGCCAGTCACAAGACTAGCGTTCTTCCCGATGAGCAGTTCTTC	CASHKTSVLPDEQFF
TRBV2	TRBJ2-7	TRBD1	-	TGTGCCAGCCGTGACAGGGTCCTCTCCTACGAGCAGTACTTC	CASRDRVLSYEQYF
TRBV25-1	TRBJ1-3	-	-	TGTGCCATCTCTACAGACTCTGGAAACACCATATATTTT	CAISTDSGNTIYF
TRBV19	TRBJ1-3	TRBD1	-	TGTGCCAGTAGCCCTGGGACAGACTCTGGAAACACCATATATTTT	CASSPGTDSGNTIYF
TRBV7-2	TRBJ2-7	-	-	TGTGCCAGCAGCTTAAGAGGGAGTTGGCGAGAGCAGTACTTC	CASSLRGSWREQYF
TRBV5-1	TRBJ1-2	TRBD1	-	TGCGCCAGCAGCTTGGCGTTGTTGGCGGACAGGAACTATGGCTACACCTTC	CASSLALLADRNYGYTF
TRBV10-3	TRBJ1-1	TRBD1	-	TGTGCCATCAGTGAGTCCCCAGGGGGAATGAACACTGAAGCTTTCTTT	CAISESPGGMNTEAFF
TRBV30	TRBJ2-3	-	once	TGTGCCTGGAGTGGACTTTCTCCCACAGATACGCAGTATTTT	CAWSGLSPTDTQYF
TRBV7-2	TRBJ1-4	-	-	TGTGCCAGCAGCCGGGAGGGACTTACTAATGAAAAACTGTTTTTT	CASSREGLTNEKLFF
TRBV6-7	TRBJ2-1	TRBD2	-	TGTGCCAGCAGTTACTCGGGGGGGACCAATGAGCAGTTCTTC	CASSYSGGTNEQFF
TRBV27	TRBJ1-1	TRBD1	-	TGTGCCAGCAGTTCCCGGACAGGGGCGAACACTGAAGCTTTCTTT	CASSSRTGANTEAFF
TRBV5-6	TRBJ2-4	TRBD2	-	TGTGCCAGCAGCACCGGGACTAGCGGGACTAGCCTAGCCAAAAACATTCAGTACTTC	CASSTGTSGTSLAKNIQYF
TRBV9	TRBJ2-2	TRBD1	-	TGTGCCAGCAGCGCCCACCACGGGACAGCCGGGGAGCTGTTTTTT	CASSAHHGTAGELFF
TRBV5-4	TRBJ2-7	-	once	TGTGCCAGCAGCTTGACAGGAAACGGGCCCTACGAGCAGTACTTC	CASSLTGNGPYEQYF
TRBV5-6	TRBJ1-1	TRBD1	-	TGTGCCAGCAGCTTGAAGGGGGCGGGGAACACTGAAGCTTTCTTT	CASSLKGAGNTEAFF
TRBV7-7	TRBJ2-6	-	once	TGTGCTAGCAGCCCTACTAGGGCTGGGGCCAACGTCCTGACTTTC	CASSPTRAGANVLTF
TRBV19	TRBJ2-1	-	-	TGTGCCAGTAGACCTAGCCCTTTGACCTACAATGAGCAGTTCTTC	CASRPSPLTYNEQFF
TRBV29-1	TRBJ1-2	TRBD1	-	TGCAGCGTTGCAGACAGGGGGTTAAACTATGGCTACACCTTC	CSVADRGLNYGYTF
TRBV10-3	TRBJ1-1	-	-	TGTGCCATCAGCACAACAGGGAGTCCCACTGAAGCTTTCTTT	CAISTTGSPTEAFF
TRBV14	TRBJ2-5	TRBD2	-	TGTGCCAGCAGCCATCTAGCTAGCGGGAGGTACCAAGAGACCCAGTACTTC	CASSHLASGRYQETQYF
TRBV5-1	TRBJ2-7	-	-	TGCGCCAGCAGCTGGGCGGGGACAGCCTCCTACGAGCAGTACTTC	CASSWAGTASYEQYF
TRBV4-1	TRBJ2-1	-	-	TGCGCCAGCAGCCAAGGAGGAGGATGGGATGAGCAGTTCTTC	CASSQGGGWDEQFF
TRBV6-1	TRBJ2-2	TRBD1	few	TGTGCCAGCAAGGGACAGGGTGGTGACACCGGGGAGCTGTTTTTT	CASKGQGGDTGELFF
TRBV27	TRBJ2-7	TRBD1	-	TGTGCCAGCAGCCAGGGACAGTTCTACGAGCAGTACTTC	CASSQGQFYEQYF
TRBV5-1	TRBJ2-5	-	-	TGCGCCAGCAACCTACAGGGACAAGAGACCCAGTACTTC	CASNLQGQETQYF
TRBV5-1	TRBJ1-6	TRBD1	-	TGCGCCAGCAGCAGGGAACAGGGGGTCGGTTCACCCCTCCACTTT	CASSREQGVGSPLHF
TRBV4-2	TRBJ2-3	TRBD2	-	TGTGCCAGCAGCCGGCGGACTAGCGGGGGTTCTATCTCATTTGATACGCAGTATTTT	CASSRRTSGGSISFDTQYF
TRBV7-2	TRBJ1-3	TRBD1	few	TGTGCCAGCAGCTTCGGGACAGGGAAAGGAAACACCATATATTTT	CASSFGTGKGNTIYF
TRBV2	TRBJ2-3	-	-	TGTGCCAGCAGTGACAGGGGAGTGGGGACAGATACGCAGTATTTT	CASSDRGVGTDTQYF
TRBV7-6	TRBJ1-3	-	-	TGTGCCAGCAGCTTTAAGGGGGACACCATATATTTT	CASSFKGDTIYF
TRBV18	TRBJ2-3	-	-	TGTGCCAGCTCACCCCTTCCAGGGAGGACAGATACGCAGTATTTT	CASSPLPGRTDTQYF
TRBV11-2	TRBJ2-7	TRBD2	-	TGTGCCAGCAGCACCCGGGGACTAGCGGGAGGTGAGCAGTACTTC	CASSTRGLAGGEQYF
TRBV27	TRBJ1-1	TRBD1	-	TGTGCCAGCAGTTTTAGGACAGGGAACACTGAAGCTTTCTTT	CASSFRTGNTEAFF
TRBV7-9	TRBJ2-5	-	-	TGTGCCAGCAGCTCACAGGCGCGGGAGACCCAGTACTTC	CASSSQARETQYF
TRBV18	TRBJ2-3	-	-	TGTGCCAGCTCACCGACAGTAGATACCGCAGATACGCAGTATTTT	CASSPTVDTADTQYF
TRBV18	TRBJ2-2	TRBD2	-	TGTGCCAGCTCGCCCCCCGGACTAGCGGGTGAAGTCAGTTCCGGGGAGCTGTTTTTT	CASSPPGLAGEVSSGELFF
TRBV4-1	TRBJ1-3	-	-	TGCGCCAGCAGCCAAGCAGGGCGCGGAAACACCATATATTTT	CASSQAGRGNTIYF